These 4 T cell receptor beta chains originate from one sample sequenced in a study of shared clonotypes between healthy human individuals. The data were produced by immunoSEQ multiplex PCR, yet TCRdb's version contains in-frame clones alone and is incomplete. This sample has about 480,000 clones, with roughly 78% found just once. The sample comprised PBMCs. All receptors come from a woman aged 40 to 55 in good health. Some clones in this sample may be carry-over from other donors' samples.

This clone was found a few times. In the same sample, other DNA sequences code for this CDR3. This chain uses TRBV6-1 with TRBJ2-7; D is perhaps TRBD2 (5 bases). CDR3 length: 13 residues. With 6 bases removed from V and 0 bases from J, the gap between germline ends came to 9 bases. CDR1 is MNHNS, CDR2 SASEGT, per germline. DNA of the CDR3: TGTGCCAGCAGGAGGGATTCCTCCTACGAGCAGTACTTC. This codes for CASRRDSSYEQYF.

This clone was seen once. The genes are TRBV6-1 and TRBJ1-2; 7 bases line up with TRBD1. The CDR3 has 15 amino acids. Germline V gene data show CDR1 as MNHNS and CDR2 as SASEGT. Trimming took 1 base from V and 7 from J; bases not matched to a gene: 9. DNA for the CDR3: TGTGCCAGCAGTGAAGATTGGGCAGGGGGTGGTGGCTACACCTTC. Translated: CASSEDWAGGGGYTF.

The gene calls are TRBV7-8 and TRBJ2-1, with TRBD2 matching 10 bases. Germline values: CDR1 SGHVS, CDR2 FQNEAQ. The junction had 13 bases not matched to a gene; V was cut back by 1 base and J by 4 bases. This CDR3 has 19 residues. Written as DNA, the CDR3 is TGTGCCAGCAGCTTAGATGTAGCGGGAGGACGGGGATCTTACAATGAGCAGTTCTTC. This gives the protein CASSLDVAGGRGSYNEQFF.

This chain links TRBV5-4 with TRBJ2-4; 8 bases agree with TRBD1. The CDR3 runs to 16 residues. Germline V gene data show CDR1 as SGHNT and CDR2 as YYREEE (reference sequence). The V gene end was trimmed by 4 bases and the J gene end by 0 bases; junction bases not matched to a gene: 6. This chain's CDR3 is CASSQGAALAKNIQYF. The CDR3 DNA follows: TGTGCCAGCAGCCAGGGGGCTGCCCTAGCCAAAAACATTCAGTACTTC.